The sequence of this T cell receptor (beta chain) was determined in a study of T-cell memory formation after mild COVID-19. Overall study context: The two donors had largely donor-specific TCR clusters.

Via MiXCR, TCRdb re-called the 5' RACE reads, giving one row per CDR3 protein. The sample shows 450,000 to 650,000 distinct CDR3 sequences, around 21% of them seen only once. The origin of this receptor is an adult woman who had mild COVID-19 (a few samples of this study predate the infection). Cell type and time point are not known. The specimen sequenced was PBMCs or a T cell subset sorted from them (not recorded which).

Here the CDR3 reads CASSQAGQGGGYTF. The CDR3, as DNA: TGTGCCAGCAGCCAAGCCGGACAGGGAGGTGGCTACACCTTC. The chain joins TRBV4-2 to TRBJ1-2; 8 bases map to TRBD1. The CDR3 spans 14 residues. CDR1 and CDR2 (germline): LGHNA, YNFKEQ. Germline trimming cut 1 base from V and 7 bases from J; bases unmatched to any gene: 5.